This TCR beta chain appears in the sequencing data of a study of cytotoxic CD8 clonotypes in ibrutinib-treated CLL. Study summary: Response samples were obtained once patients had received a median 12 months of treatment, range 6 to 36.

Concerning this clone: Its antigen is still unknown.

The CDR3 runs 18 residues. Per germline, CDR1 MRHNA and CDR2 SNTAGT. Trimming at V came to 2 bases and at J to 1 base, leaving 6 bases not matched to a gene. Study findings and constraints: A rise in clonality was seen at ibrutinib response, and a fall back toward baseline was seen at progression.

The assay was immunoSEQ multiplex PCR, and TCRdb's table has in-frame clones only and misses some. The sample contains about 50,000 clones, 71% of which appear only once. The receptor was derived from a human donor with chronic lymphocytic leukemia. The chain recombines TRBV6-4 with TRBJ2-5; 14 bases fit TRBD2. The sequences come from PBMCs, collected after 12 months of ibrutinib treatment. In DNA form, the CDR3 reads TGTGCCAGCAGTGACCCCGATGGGACTAGCGGGAGCCAAGAGACCCAGTACTTC. This translates into CASSDPDGTSGSQETQYF.